This TCR beta chain is drawn from a study of T cells in Graves' hyperthyroidism and ophthalmopathy. Uncontrolled infection, other autoimmune disease, pregnancy or lactation barred patients from enrollment. RNA transcripts yielded amplified TCR beta CDR3 regions. TCR CDR3 underwent first-round RT-PCR with the HTBI primer set. One entry per CDR3 protein results from TCRdb running MiXCR on the multiplex PCR reads. Counted here are 550,000 to 800,000 distinct CDR3 sequences, around 16% occurring once; the ten biggest clones make up 15% to 17%. The V gene's germline CDR1 is SGDLS and CDR2 YYNGEE. The J segment lost 4 bases and the V segment lost 1 base, leaving 9 bases of the junction unmatched. This CDR3 region has 16 residues.

The gene calls are TRBV9 and TRBJ2-7, with TRBD1 matching over 9 bases. Sequencing input: blood. The source of this sequence is a man aged 50-60 years with Graves' hyperthyroidism. CDR3 amino acids: CASSVSSGQGLYEQYF. The CDR3 coding sequence is TGTGCCAGCAGCGTATCCTCGGGACAGGGTCTATACGAGCAGTACTTC.